The 26 T cell receptor beta chains reported below all come from one sample, sequenced in a study of cytotoxic CD8 clonotypes in ibrutinib-treated CLL. The method was immunoSEQ multiplex PCR; TCRdb's version includes in-frame clones alone and lacks a portion of them. The table records approximately 130,000 clones, approximately 81% of them present only once. Sequencing was performed on PBMCs, taken after 24 months of ibrutinib treatment. The origin of the receptors is a human donor with chronic lymphocytic leukemia.

The rearrangement uses TRBV6-5 and TRBJ2-7; 11 bases fit TRBD1. Germline CDR1 reads MNHEY; CDR2 reads SVGAGI. CDR3 length equals 14 residues. After removal of 8 bases from V and 6 bases from J, the junction contained 9 bases not matched to a gene. In DNA form, the CDR3 reads TGTGCCAGCCTTGCCGGACAGGGGGCGGTCGAGCAGTACTTC. It specifies CASLAGQGAVEQYF.

This clone has just a few counts. This rearrangement joins TRBV27 to TRBJ1-4; D perhaps matches TRBD1 (6 bases). V dropped 4 bases and J dropped 0 bases, with 12 bases sitting between them. Germline values: CDR1 MNHEY, CDR2 SMNVEV (reference sequence). CDR3 size: 16 residues. CDR3 sequence: CASSYGQRATNEKLFF. The CDR3 region has the DNA TGTGCCAGCAGTTATGGACAGCGTGCAACTAATGAAAAACTGTTTTTT.

This clone came up once. The rearrangement links TRBV20-1 to TRBJ2-5; D is ambiguous. Germline V gene data show CDR1 as DFQATT and CDR2 as SNEGSKA (reference sequence). The CDR3 spans 11 residues. The ends were cut back, 5 bases at V and 5 bases at J, with 9 bases in the middle. Here the CDR3 DNA reads TGCAGTGCTCCAGGTGGGGAGACCCAGTACTTC. Its protein product is CSAPGGETQYF.

This clone was recorded once. J is TRBJ2-1 and V is TRBV5-4, with no clear D. V was shortened by 0 bases and J by 5 bases, with 12 bases between the two germline ends. CDR3 length: 15 amino acids. The germline V gene has CDR1 SGHNT and CDR2 YYREEE (reference sequence). As DNA, the CDR3 is TGTGCCAGCAGCTTGGAGCCAGCCCCGGACAATGAGCAGTTCTTC. It specifies CASSLEPAPDNEQFF. Full variable domain (missing parts from reference TRBV5-4 and TRBJ2-1): ETGVTQSPTHLIKTRGQQVTLRCSSQSGHNTVSWYQQALGQGPQFIFQYYREEENGRGNFPPRFSGLQFPNYSSELNVNALELDDSALYLCASSLEPAPDNEQFFGPGTRLTVL.

The chain is built from TRBV5-1 and TRBJ2-2; D gene ambiguous. Deletions cut 0 bases from V and 0 bases from J, with 3 bases between. CDR1 and CDR2 (germline): SGHRS, YFSETQ. The CDR3 extends over 14 amino acids. In nucleotides, the CDR3 is TGCGCCAGCAGCTTGGAAGCGAACACCGGGGAGCTGTTTTTT. Protein sequence: CASSLEANTGELFF.

This chain uses TRBV7-2 with TRBJ2-4; 9 bases are a match to TRBD1. J gave up 6 bases and V 2 bases, and 5 bases lay outside the gene matches. Per the germline V gene, CDR1 is SGHTA and CDR2 is FQGNSA. The CDR3 loop spans 15 amino acids. The CDR3 loop is CASSLLATGGNIQYF. CDR3 nucleotides: TGTGCCAGCAGCTTACTTGCGACAGGGGGAAACATTCAGTACTTC.

The rearrangement links TRBV2 to TRBJ1-1, with TRBD1 matching over 8 bases. The germline gives CDR1 SNHLY, CDR2 FYNNEI. V lost 6 bases and J lost 6; bases outside the gene matches: 6. The CDR3 contains 13 residues. The CDR3 DNA sequence: TGTGCCAGCAGGATACAGGGGGAGGCTGAAGCTTTCTTT. Encoded protein: CASRIQGEAEAFF.

The CDR3 reads CASSLRGLTEAFF. The CDR3 coding sequence is TGTGCCAGCAGCTTAAGGGGGCTCACTGAAGCTTTCTTT. This sequence joins TRBV11-2 and TRBJ1-1; 7 bases map to TRBD1. J was trimmed by 4 bases and V by 2 bases; bases with no gene match: 1. The germline CDR1 and CDR2 sequences are SGHAT and FQNNGV. This CDR3 region has 13 residues.

The chain employs TRBV6-5 and TRBJ2-5; 11 bases fit TRBD2. The CDR3 is made up of 15 amino acids. Germline CDR1 and CDR2: MNHEY and SVGAGI. Trimming took 2 bases from V and 5 from J; bases not matched to a gene: 4. CDR3: CASSYLAGGWETQYF. CDR3 nucleotide sequence: TGTGCCAGCAGTTACCTAGCGGGGGGTTGGGAGACCCAGTACTTC.

The chain uses TRBV10-1 and TRBJ1-3, with 7 nucleotides matching TRBD1. The CDR3 loop spans 14 amino acids. Germline trimming cut 6 bases from V and 2 bases from J; bases unmatched to any gene: 4. Germline V lookup: CDR1 WNHNN, CDR2 SYGVQD (reference sequence). CDR3 loop: CASSAGGAGNTIYF. The CDR3 DNA reads as TGCGCCAGCAGCGCAGGGGGAGCTGGAAACACCATATATTTT.

V and J are TRBV30 and TRBJ1-6, with D possibly TRBD1 on 5 matching bases. CDR3 length: 16 residues. Deletions cut 0 bases from V and 6 bases from J, with 15 bases between. Germline values: CDR1 GTSNPN, CDR2 SVGIG (reference sequence). In nucleotides, the CDR3 is TGTGCCTGGAGTGTACAGGTTGGCAGCAGTAATTCACCCCTCCACTTT. It is translated as CAWSVQVGSSNSPLHF.

The V gene is TRBV2, the J gene TRBJ2-5; 8 bases match TRBD2. Germline CDR1 and CDR2: SNHLY and FYNNEI. The CDR3 contains 15 residues. V shed 0 bases and J 9 bases; nucleotides not matched to a gene: 9. In nucleotides, the CDR3 is TGTGCCAGCAGTGAAGCTGGTGTCCTCGGGAGGGCCCAGTACTTC. Translated, it gives CASSEAGVLGRAQYF.

The chain recombines TRBV18 with TRBJ2-7; 10 bases line up with TRBD1. The CDR3 has 13 amino acids. Per germline, CDR1 KGHSH and CDR2 LQKENI. Trimming at V came to 8 bases and at J to 6 bases, leaving 7 bases not matched to a gene. The DNA for the CDR3 is TGTGCCAGCACCGGGACAGGGGTCGGCGAGCAGTACTTC. Its translation is CASTGTGVGEQYF.

V and J are TRBV6-1 and TRBJ2-7, with unresolved D. In germline, CDR1 is MNHNS, CDR2 SASEGT. V was trimmed by 5 bases and J by 0 bases, leaving 11 bases between them. CDR3 size: 14 residues. CDR3 sequence (DNA): TGTGCCAGCAGTTGGAGCCCCAGCTCCTACGAGCAGTACTTC. Translation: CASSWSPSSYEQYF.

This sequence joins TRBV30 and TRBJ2-5, with D maybe TRBD1 (6 bases). Looked up from germline, CDR1 is GTSNPN and CDR2 is SVGIG (reference sequence). Trimming cost V 5 bases and J 4 bases, with 14 bases left between them. This CDR3 region has 13 residues. This chain's CDR3 is CAWGETGTETQYF. In DNA, the CDR3 is TGTGCCTGGGGGGAGACAGGTACAGAGACCCAGTACTTC.

CDR3 protein: CASRPDSARDTQYF. The DNA for the CDR3 is TGCGCCAGCAGACCAGACTCCGCCCGAGATACGCAGTATTTT. The chain recombines TRBV5-1 with TRBJ2-3; D gene uncertain. Germline values: CDR1 SGHRS, CDR2 YFSETQ. The CDR3 has 14 residues. V lost 5 bases and J 5 bases, leaving 15 bases between the germline ends.

A single count supports this clone. The chain employs TRBV7-2 and TRBJ1-2, with D perhaps TRBD1 (6 bases). Trimming left V 5 bases short and J 7 bases short, with 17 bases between. Germline CDR1 and CDR2: SGHTA and FQGNSA. This CDR3 contains 14 residues. The CDR3 bases are TGTGCCAGCAGCCTTCGGACAGTCCCCTCTGGCTACACCTTC. Its translation: CASSLRTVPSGYTF.

The CDR3 protein is CAISESGVEAYNEQFF. The CDR3 coding sequence is TGTGCCATCAGTGAGTCAGGGGTAGAAGCCTACAATGAGCAGTTCTTC. The chain couples TRBV10-3 to TRBJ2-1; D is perhaps TRBD1 (5 bases). Germline V gives CDR1 ENHRY, CDR2 SYGVKD. V was shortened by 0 bases and J by 2 bases, with 11 bases between the two germline ends. The CDR3 is 16 amino acids.

For the CDR3, the DNA is TGCGCCAGCAGCCAGCGGGACAGCACGTTGAACACTGAAGCTTTCTTT. Translation gives CASSQRDSTLNTEAFF. The chain recombines TRBV4-1 with TRBJ1-1, with 7 bases that match TRBD1. Germline V gene data show CDR1 as MGHRA and CDR2 as YSYEKL. There are 16 residues in the CDR3. Trimming at V came to 3 bases and at J to 0 bases, leaving 7 bases not matched to a gene.

The rearrangement joins TRBV7-9 to TRBJ1-1; D gene ambiguous. The CDR3 runs to 12 residues. V lost 6 bases to trimming and J lost 6 bases, with 11 bases between them. Germline-derived CDR1 and CDR2 are SEHNR and FQNEAQ (reference sequence). CDR3 coding DNA: TGTGCCAGCAGACTAGGGAGCTCTGAAGCTTTCTTT. This encodes CASRLGSSEAFF.

V gene TRBV7-2 combines with J gene TRBJ1-1; D ambiguous. V dropped 7 bases and J dropped 1 base, with 10 bases sitting between them. Germline lookup yields CDR1 SGHTA and CDR2 FQGNSA. The CDR3 totals 13 residues. The CDR3 loop is CASTRTGNTEAFF. For the CDR3, the DNA is TGTGCCAGCACCCGGACCGGGAACACTGAAGCTTTCTTT.

With respect to this clone: A read error may produce the germline difference seen at one junction end. The chain links TRBV19 to TRBJ2-2; D perhaps matches TRBD2 (6 bases). The CDR3 loop spans 13 amino acids. Germline CDR1 is LNHDA and CDR2 is SQIVND (reference sequence). The CDR3 nucleotides are TGTACCAGTACTAGCCCGAACACCGGGGAGCTGTTTTTT. Amino acids: CTSTSPNTGELFF.

The V gene is TRBV9, the J gene TRBJ2-5, with 10 bases lining up with TRBD1. This CDR3 is 19 amino acids long. CDR1 SGDLS and CDR2 YYNGEE come from the germline V gene. V shed 3 bases and J 0 bases; nucleotides not matched to a gene: 14. The CDR3 reads CASSAALYWDRGHQETQYF. The CDR3 nucleotides read TGTGCCAGCAGCGCTGCACTCTATTGGGACAGGGGTCACCAAGAGACCCAGTACTTC.

The chain employs TRBV5-1 and TRBJ2-2, with a weak D call TRBD1 (6 bases). The CDR3 contains 16 residues. CDR1 is SGHRS and CDR2 is YFSETQ in the germline V gene. Trimming pared 0 bases from V and 7 bases from J, leaving 16 bases between. As DNA, the CDR3 is TGCGCCAGCAGCTTGGCCGGGTCAGGGGCAGTCGGGGAGCTGTTTTTT. Translating it yields CASSLAGSGAVGELFF.

This clone showed up just once. The genes are TRBV6-5 and TRBJ1-3, with a weak D call TRBD1 (6 bases). From germline, CDR1 is MNHEY and CDR2 SVGAGI. The CDR3 length is 15 residues. The V and J ends lost 6 bases and 0 bases respectively, with 12 bases between them. As DNA, the CDR3 is TGTGCCAGCAGCTCCACAGGGCACTCTGGAAACACCATATATTTT. It codes for CASSSTGHSGNTIYF.

The chain employs TRBV7-9 and TRBJ2-3, with 11 positions matching TRBD2. Germline V gene data show CDR1 as SEHNR and CDR2 as FQNEAQ (reference sequence). The CDR3 runs 16 residues. V trimming: 5 bases; J trimming: 0 bases; junction bases outside the gene matches: 4. Here the CDR3 DNA reads TGTGCCAGCAGCCGGACTAGCGGGCTTAGCACAGATACGCAGTATTTT. Encoded protein: CASSRTSGLSTDTQYF.